Listed below are T cell receptor beta chains from one sample, sequenced in a study of cytomegalovirus exposure and HLA in healthy donors. Assay used: immunoSEQ multiplex PCR; TCRdb lists only in-frame clones, some missing. The sample carries 160,000 or so clones, approximately 84% recorded once. The sequencing sample was made of PBMCs. Receptors originate from a man younger than 40 in good health and CMV-seropositive. Each CDR3 is given with its conserved first and last residue. The D gene is left open where the match is weak. Clone size is shown for a subset of rows, as once, few, many or a class of expanded clone.

TRBJ2-7	NA	TRBV9	TRBD1	CASSVGQGATYEQYF	TGTGCCAGCAGCGTGGGACAGGGGGCCACCTACGAGCAGTACTTC
TRBJ1-2	NA	TRBV6-1	TRBD1	CASSEAWDRVNGYTF	TGTGCCAGCAGTGAAGCGTGGGACAGGGTGAATGGCTACACCTTC
TRBJ2-5	NA	TRBV19	TRBD2	CASSIGTSGEETQYF	TGTGCCAGTAGTATAGGGACTAGCGGCGAGGAGACCCAGTACTTC
TRBJ2-5	NA	TRBV5-1	TRBD2	CASSLALAGVIQETQYF	TGCGCCAGCAGCTTGGCACTAGCGGGGGTAATCCAAGAGACCCAGTACTTC
TRBJ1-1	NA	TRBV6-5	NA	CASSPGGEFTEAFF	TGTGCCAGCAGCCCCGGGGGGGAGTTCACTGAAGCTTTCTTT
TRBJ2-5	few	TRBV4-2	TRBD1	CASSQKPQGAGETQYF	TGTGCCAGCAGCCAAAAGCCACAGGGGGCGGGGGAGACCCAGTACTTC
TRBJ2-7	NA	TRBV19	TRBD2	CASSIQKGLAGGHEQYF	TGTGCCAGTAGTATTCAAAAGGGACTAGCGGGAGGGCACGAGCAGTACTTC
TRBJ2-3	NA	TRBV15	NA	CATSRGGSSTDTQYF	TGTGCCACCAGCAGAGGTGGGAGTAGCACAGATACGCAGTATTTT
TRBJ1-2	NA	TRBV7-6	NA	CASSFREEQGFAYGYTF	TGTGCCAGCAGCTTTAGGGAGGAGCAGGGATTTGCCTATGGCTACACCTTC
TRBJ2-5	NA	TRBV29-1	NA	CSVGEETQYF	TGCAGCGTCGGGGAAGAGACCCAGTACTTC
TRBJ2-5	NA	TRBV9	TRBD2	CASSEVLAGGEETQYF	TGTGCCAGCAGCGAGGTGCTAGCGGGAGGGGAGGAGACCCAGTACTTC
TRBJ2-3	NA	TRBV5-6	TRBD2	CASSQRTSGGDTQYF	TGTGCCAGCAGCCAGAGGACTAGCGGGGGTGATACGCAGTATTTT
TRBJ1-2	NA	TRBV7-3	TRBD1	CASSPGQGAGGYTF	TGTGCCAGCAGCCCGGGACAGGGGGCGGGCGGCTACACCTTC
TRBJ2-7	NA	TRBV6-5	NA	CASSKQGRREQYF	TGTGCCAGCAGTAAACAGGGGAGGAGGGAGCAGTACTTC
TRBJ2-1	NA	TRBV28	TRBD2	CASSTPGTSEIF	TGTGCCAGCAGTACGCCCGGGACTAGCGAGATCTTC
TRBJ1-4	NA	TRBV2	TRBD1	CASRIIRTGTRSEKLFF	TGTGCCAGCAGAATCATTCGGACAGGAACCCGTAGTGAAAAACTGTTTTTT
TRBJ1-5	NA	TRBV9	TRBD1	CASSVGQGSNQPQHF	TGTGCCAGCAGCGTAGGACAGGGTAGCAATCAGCCCCAGCATTTT